These T cell receptor beta chains were read from a single sample in a study of blood T cell repertoires in COVID-19. The table came from immunoSEQ multiplex PCR; TCRdb's copy has only in-frame clones and leaves some out. The data hold 250,000 or so clones, with around 90% observed a single time. The specimen was peripheral blood. These receptor sequences come from a woman in her fifties or sixties with COVID-19, enrolled during active disease. Both conserved end residues are part of each CDR3. The D gene is left open where the match is weak. Rows give clone size only sometimes, using once, few, many, or a class for an expanded clone.

V	D	J	size	DNA	CDR3
TRBV6-5	TRBD2	TRBJ2-1	NA	TGTGCCACCGGAGGGGTAGCGGGGGCCCAGGGGTTCTTC	CATGGVAGAQGFF
TRBV19	NA	TRBJ2-2	NA	TGTGCCAGTAGTACTCCCCGATCTCTAGGGGATACCGGGGAGCTGTTTTTT	CASSTPRSLGDTGELFF
TRBV27	TRBD1	TRBJ1-2	NA	TGTGCCAGCAGTTTAAACAGGGGGGCTGGCTACACCTTC	CASSLNRGAGYTF
TRBV6-2/TRBV6-3	NA	TRBJ2-2	NA	TGTGCCAGCAGTTACTCCGCCATCTGGCCCGGGGAGCTGTTTTTT	CASSYSAIWPGELFF
TRBV6-2/TRBV6-3	NA	TRBJ1-1	NA	TGTGCCAGCAGTTACGATAGGGGAAAGAACACTGAAGCTTTCTTT	CASSYDRGKNTEAFF
TRBV19	NA	TRBJ1-1	NA	TGTGCCAGTAGTATCGCCCTCCGGGCTGAAGCTTTCTTT	CASSIALRAEAFF
TRBV7-9	NA	TRBJ1-1	NA	TGTGCCAGCAGCGTAACGACAGGGAACACTGAAGCTTTCTTT	CASSVTTGNTEAFF
TRBV7-2	NA	TRBJ2-7	NA	TGTGCCAGCAGCCCTAGGGTCAGGGGCCCATCCTACGAGCAGTACTTC	CASSPRVRGPSYEQYF
TRBV5-1	NA	TRBJ2-2	NA	TGCGCCAGCAGCTTGATCCCAGAGAGCGCCGGGGAGCTGTTTTTT	CASSLIPESAGELFF
TRBV7-2	TRBD2	TRBJ2-7	NA	TGTGCCAGCAGATTCGGGGGGGCGTACGAGCAGTACTTC	CASRFGGAYEQYF
TRBV19	NA	TRBJ1-4	NA	TGTGCCAGTAGTTGGCAGGGGGAAAAACTGTTTTTT	CASSWQGEKLFF
TRBV5-8	TRBD1	TRBJ1-2	NA	TGTGCCAGCAGCGGGCGGGGACAGCTTTTCTATGGCTACACCTTC	CASSGRGQLFYGYTF
TRBV2	NA	TRBJ1-1	NA	TGTGCCAGCGCCCGAAGCCAGGGCATCATGAACACTGAAGCTTTCTTT	CASARSQGIMNTEAFF
TRBV5-4	TRBD2	TRBJ2-3	NA	TGTGCCAGCAGCTCGCTAGCGGGGGGCACAGATACGCAGTATTTT	CASSSLAGGTDTQYF
TRBV11-2	NA	TRBJ2-7	few	TGTGCCAGCAGCTTAAGCCCGGGGTACTCATACGAGCAGTACTTC	CASSLSPGYSYEQYF
TRBV27	TRBD1	TRBJ1-1	NA	TGTGCCAGCAAGTGGACAGGGGGCGGAGGGAACACTGAAGCTTTCTTT	CASKWTGGGGNTEAFF
TRBV13	TRBD1	TRBJ2-7	NA	TGTGCCAGCAGCTTATGGCCTTGTAAACAGGGGTCCCGCGAGCAGTACTTC	CASSLWPCKQGSREQYF
TRBV5-4	TRBD1	TRBJ1-6	few	TGTGCCAGCAGCTTACAACAGGGGGCGCTGAATTCACCCCTCCACTTT	CASSLQQGALNSPLHF
TRBV6-5	NA	TRBJ2-2	NA	TGTGCCAGCAGTCCCCCCTGGAGGGCCGGGGAGCTGTTTTTT	CASSPPWRAGELFF
TRBV5-6	NA	TRBJ1-1	NA	TGTGCCAGCAGCTTGGCTCATCATCGTCGGACTATCCTCCGCACTGAAGCTTTCTTT	CASSLAHHRRTILRTEAFF
TRBV5-1	NA	TRBJ2-1	NA	TGCGCCAGCAGCTTGGGACAGCTTGTCAATGAGCAGTTCTTC	CASSLGQLVNEQFF
TRBV3-1/TRBV3-2	NA	TRBJ1-2	NA	TGTGCCAGCAGCCAAGCCAGGGCTTACTATGGCTACACCTTC	CASSQARAYYGYTF
TRBV19	NA	TRBJ1-1	once	TGTGCCAGTAGCGCGGGGGGGGTCAGGATGTTCGCTGAAGCTTTCTTT	CASSAGGVRMFAEAFF
TRBV6-2/TRBV6-3	NA	TRBJ1-4	NA	TGTGCCAGCAGTTACCAGGGGTGGCTGTTTTTT	CASSYQGWLFF
TRBV6-5	TRBD1	TRBJ2-5	once	TGTGCCAGCATCGCGCGCAGGGGGCGGGAGACCCAGTACTTC	CASIARRGRETQYF
TRBV5-1	NA	TRBJ1-3	NA	TGCGCCAGCAGCTTGACAGGGATATCTGGAAACACCATATATTTT	CASSLTGISGNTIYF
TRBV5-3	NA	TRBJ2-1	NA	TGTGCCAGAGAGGGAGTTGGGTACAATGAGCAGTTCTTC	CAREGVGYNEQFF
TRBV5-1	TRBD2	TRBJ2-5	NA	TGCGCCAGCAGCTACGTAGCGGGGGATCAAGAGACCCAGTACTTC	CASSYVAGDQETQYF
TRBV5-1	NA	TRBJ2-3	once	TGCGCCAGCAGGTCGGAGGGGCGTTCGCAGTATTTT	CASRSEGRSQYF
TRBV30	TRBD1	TRBJ1-4	NA	TGTGCCTGGGGGGACAGGGGGAACGAGGAAAAACTGTTTTTT	CAWGDRGNEEKLFF
TRBV6-5	TRBD2	TRBJ2-7	NA	TGTGCCACCTCCGGACTAGCATCCTACGAGCAGTACTTC	CATSGLASYEQYF
TRBV5-1	TRBD1	TRBJ1-4	NA	TGCGCCAGCAGATTGGGACAGGGGGCGGCTAATGAAAAACTGTTTTTT	CASRLGQGAANEKLFF
TRBV30	NA	TRBJ1-5	NA	TGTGCCTGGAGTAAAGGAGGGAACGGTCAGCCCCAGCATTTT	CAWSKGGNGQPQHF
TRBV6-6	NA	TRBJ1-1	NA	TGTGCCAGCAGTTACTCGAAGTTAGTAGTTGCTGAAGCTTTCTTT	CASSYSKLVVAEAFF
TRBV9	NA	TRBJ1-1	NA	TGTGCCAGCAGCGTAGACCCGGGGACTGAAGCTTTCTTT	CASSVDPGTEAFF
TRBV5-4	TRBD1	TRBJ1-2	NA	TGTGCCAGCACCCCGGGACAGGGGGCGAGTGGCTACACCTTC	CASTPGQGASGYTF
TRBV19	TRBD1	TRBJ1-6	NA	TGTGCCAGTAGGGCCAACGACAGGGGCGTCTATTCACCCCTCCACTTT	CASRANDRGVYSPLHF
TRBV27	NA	TRBJ2-1	NA	TGTGCCAGCCTCAAGGGGGGGCCCTCCTACAATGAGCAGTTCTTC	CASLKGGPSYNEQFF
TRBV14	NA	TRBJ1-1	NA	TGTGCCAGCAGCCAAGGGGGGGGACAACTGAACACTGAAGCTTTCTTT	CASSQGGGQLNTEAFF
TRBV19	NA	TRBJ2-5	NA	TGTGCCAGTAGTCCCGAAGACAGCCTGGAGACCCAGTACTTC	CASSPEDSLETQYF
TRBV5-6	NA	TRBJ1-6	few	TGTGCCAGCAGCTTGGGGGGGGAGACACCCCTCCACTTT	CASSLGGETPLHF
TRBV10-1	TRBD2	TRBJ2-1	NA	TGCGCCAGCAGTGTGAGGACTAGCGGGGTATTCAATGAGCAGTTCTTC	CASSVRTSGVFNEQFF
TRBV5-4	NA	TRBJ2-5	NA	TGTGCCAGCAGCTTTTCGGGGAAAGGACAAGAGACCCAGTACTTC	CASSFSGKGQETQYF
TRBV2	NA	TRBJ1-1	NA	TGTGCCAGTGGAGTGAAACATGAAGCTTTCTTT	CASGVKHEAFF
TRBV5-6	TRBD1	TRBJ2-7	few	TGTGCCAGCAGCGAGACAGGGGCCTACGAGCAGTACTTC	CASSETGAYEQYF
TRBV7-3	NA	TRBJ2-7	NA	TGTGCCAGCAGCTTAATGGCCGTCCGGGGGTCCTACGAGCAGTACTTC	CASSLMAVRGSYEQYF
TRBV4-3	NA	TRBJ1-6	NA	TGCGCCAGCAGCCAAGATGGGAGGGATTCACCCCTCCACTTT	CASSQDGRDSPLHF
TRBV7-2	TRBD2	TRBJ2-7	NA	TGTGCCAGCAGCCCATTCCTAGGACTAGCCTACGAGCAGTACTTC	CASSPFLGLAYEQYF
TRBV2	NA	TRBJ2-3	NA	TGTGCCAGCAGTGATTTCCTTTTAGGGGCGGGGAGCACAGATACGCAGTATTTT	CASSDFLLGAGSTDTQYF
TRBV4-3	TRBD2	TRBJ2-7	NA	TGCGCCAGCAGCCCCGTAGCGGGGGACTCCTCCTACGAGCAGTACTTC	CASSPVAGDSSYEQYF
TRBV19	NA	TRBJ1-3	once	TGTGCCAGTAGTATTGCCGCGTTCCGAGGCACCGCTGGAAACACCATATATTTT	CASSIAAFRGTAGNTIYF
TRBV3-1/TRBV3-2	NA	TRBJ1-1	NA	TGTGCCAGCAGCCAAGGCAACATGAACACTGAAGCTTTCTTT	CASSQGNMNTEAFF
TRBV9	NA	TRBJ2-1	NA	TGTGCCAGCAGCGCTAACCCGACAGGCTTCAATGAGCAGTTCTTC	CASSANPTGFNEQFF
TRBV9	NA	TRBJ2-7	NA	TGTGCCAGCAGCGGCGGGGAGAGGACGGGGACCTACGAGCAGTACTTC	CASSGGERTGTYEQYF
TRBV9	NA	TRBJ1-6	NA	TGTGCCAGCAGCGTAGACCCAGGGGATAATTCACCCCTCCACTTT	CASSVDPGDNSPLHF